Listed here is a single TCR beta chain. Its antigen is unidentified. V dropped 6 bases and J dropped 12 bases, with 17 bases sitting between them. The length of the CDR3 is 12 residues. Germline CDR1 reads MNHEY; CDR2 reads SVGEGT. These data are taken from a study of T cell repertoires in cytomegalovirus infection. About the research overall: HLA-B-restricted CMV epitopes that are well studied were used alongside recently identified HLA-C-restricted ones. Public TCR beta signature analysis indicated the presence of both CMV infection and matching HLA type. General study points: Cumulative public TCR beta family frequency identified CMV carriers with the relevant HLA.

TCRdb independently ran MiXCR on the reads; one entry per CDR3 protein. In the table there are 80,000 or so distinct CDR3 sequences, roughly 37% of which are singletons. The source material was CD8+ T cells from cultured PBMCs, sampled from culture after CMV antigen stimulation. The sequence was obtained from a human donor in good health (CMV status not recorded). Some clones in this sample may be carry-over from other donors' samples. The chain carries TRBV6-2 or TRBV6-3 and TRBJ1-2; D possibly corresponds to TRBD1 (5 bases). In DNA, the CDR3 is TGTGCCAGCAGAACCCCAGGGCTTAACGACACCTTC. This translates into CASRTPGLNDTF.